This T cell receptor (beta chain) stems from a study of cytomegalovirus exposure and HLA in healthy donors. Overall study results and limits: Later genetic work tied a missense DCLRE1C variant to beta-chain V and J trimming. Likely technical artifact: a cluster of highly shared sequence variants. The records held CMV serostatus as the only immune exposure information.

As concerns this clone: The antigen is undetermined.

The study ran its PCR with 60 Vbeta and 13 Jbeta primers. The table came from immunoSEQ multiplex PCR; TCRdb's copy has only in-frame clones and leaves some out. The sample's table shows fewer than 85,000 clones. V was clipped by 1 base and J by 8 bases, with 10 bases between them. Germline V CDR1 and CDR2: SGHNT, YYREEE (reference sequence). The CDR3 is made up of 14 amino acids. The chain links TRBV5-4 to TRBJ1-6; D might be TRBD1 (5 bases). The origin of this receptor is a woman in her forties in good health and CMV-seropositive. The sequenced material came from PBMCs. CDR3: CASSLRRADSPLHF. The CDR3 DNA reads TGTGCCAGCAGCTTGCGCAGGGCGGATTCACCCCTCCACTTT.